Listed here are 8 T cell receptor beta chains from one sample, sequenced in a study of T cells in localized non-small cell lung cancer (dated by TCRdb to 2020 to 2021). Library method: the immunoSEQ multiplex PCR assay. Entries here come from immuneACCESS through TCRdb and include only in-frame sequences with V and J called. Some clones fail to appear in such tables; in the studies checked, an unresolved V gene covers under half of the shortfall, and the cause of the remainder is unknown. This sample is represented by roughly 2,900 clones; 23% of them were singletons. Approximately 10% of the sample lies in the top ten. The source material was lung tumor tissue, sampled before any cancer treatment. Receptor source: a female donor older than 55 with stage I lung adenocarcinoma.

The rearrangement joins TRBV5-1 to TRBJ1-4; 9 bases match TRBD1. This CDR3 comprises 16 residues. Germline CDR1 and CDR2: SGHRS and YFSETQ. V was clipped by 5 bases and J by 4 bases; unmatched bases: 9. This CDR3 is CASRAGGQGVNEKLFF. CDR3 DNA: TGCGCCAGCAGGGCAGGGGGACAGGGCGTTAATGAAAAACTGTTTTTT. The whole variable domain, remainder taken from reference TRBV5-1 and TRBJ1-4, is KAGVTQTPRYLIKTRGQQVTLSCSPISGHRSVSWYQQTPGQGLQFLFEYFSETQRNKGNFPGRFSGRQFSNSRSEMNVSTLELGDSALYLCASRAGGQGVNEKLFFGSGTQLSVL.

This clone ranks as medium-sized. V and J are TRBV11-3 and TRBJ2-3; 11 nucleotides agree with TRBD2. Germline V lookup: CDR1 SGHNT, CDR2 YENEEA. The CDR3 consists of 17 residues. With V trimmed by 3 bases and J by 3 bases, 8 bases remained unmatched. The CDR3: CASSLASSGGFTDTQYF. The CDR3 DNA is TGTGCCAGCAGCTTGGCGTCTAGCGGGGGGTTTACAGATACGCAGTATTTT.

The CDR3 coding sequence is TGTGCCAGCTCACCACCGAAAGGGGTGGTCCACTTT. This gives the protein CASSPPKGVVHF. The gene calls are TRBV18 and TRBJ1-6; D is possibly TRBD1 (5 bases). Germline V gene lookup returns CDR1 KGHSH and CDR2 LQKENI. The ends were cut back, 0 bases at V and 17 bases at J, with 11 bases in the middle. This CDR3 comprises 12 residues.

Sample share makes this clone medium-sized. The DNA of the CDR3 is TGTGCCAGCAGCTCGACAGGGAACACCGGGGAGCTGTTTTTT. As protein: CASSSTGNTGELFF. This rearrangement joins TRBV11-3 to TRBJ2-2, with a weak D call TRBD1 (6 bases). This CDR3 region has 14 residues. The V end was cut by 4 bases, the J end by 1 base, with 7 bases between. Germline V gene data show CDR1 as SGHNT and CDR2 as YENEEA. Using reference TRBV11-3 and TRBJ2-2 for the parts outside the CDR3, the full variable domain is EAGVVQSPRYKIIEKKQPVAFWCNPISGHNTLYWYLQNLGQGPELLIRYENEEAVDDSQLPKDRFSAERLKGVDSTLKIQPAELGDSAVYLCASSSTGNTGELFFGEGSRLTVL.

This clone was detected a few times. J is TRBJ2-1 and V is TRBV28, with a tentative D call TRBD2 (5 bases). Germline V gives CDR1 MDHEN, CDR2 SYDVKM. Trimming stripped 9 bases from V and 5 bases from J, with 17 bases between. This CDR3 has 14 residues. This CDR3 reads CASLRAAANNEQFF. The CDR3 DNA is TGTGCCAGTCTTCGGGCAGCGGCAAACAATGAGCAGTTCTTC.

The chain links TRBV28 to TRBJ2-3; the match to TRBD2 covers 9 bases. The CDR3 is 15 residues long. The germline V gene encodes CDR1 MDHEN and CDR2 SYDVKM. V gave up 2 bases and J gave up 4 bases; unmatched junction bases: 4. The CDR3: CASSLGGLASDTQYF. The CDR3 DNA reads TGTGCCAGCAGTTTAGGGGGACTAGCCTCAGATACGCAGTATTTT. Variable domain in full (rest from reference TRBV28 and TRBJ2-3): DVKVTQSSRYLVKRTGEKVFLECVQDMDHENMFWYRQDPGLGLRLIYFSYDVKMKEKGDIPEGYSVSREKKERFSLILESASTNQTSMYLCASSLGGLASDTQYFGPGTRLTVL.

A few counts support this clone. The chain is built from TRBV28 and TRBJ1-1, with 7 bases matching TRBD1. With V trimmed by 5 bases and J by 10 bases, 16 bases remained unmatched. The CDR3 has 15 amino acids. Per the germline V gene, CDR1 is MDHEN and CDR2 is SYDVKM. The CDR3 is CASSLNPGTALSAFF. The CDR3, as DNA: TGTGCCAGCAGTCTCAACCCCGGGACAGCATTATCAGCTTTCTTT.

This clone is medium-sized (0.01 to 0.1%). The J gene is TRBJ2-6, the V gene TRBV11-3; 8 bases match TRBD1. This CDR3 comprises 19 residues. V dropped 2 bases and J dropped 1; count of bases not matched to a gene: 10. Germline V gives CDR1 SGHNT, CDR2 YENEEA. The CDR3 loop is CASSLRGPGQVSGANVLTF. CDR3 in DNA: TGTGCCAGCAGCTTACGGGGGCCGGGACAGGTATCTGGGGCCAACGTCCTGACTTTC.